This TCR beta chain was profiled in a study of cytomegalovirus exposure and HLA in healthy donors. The study, taken as a whole, reports: In vitro testing confirmed a few CMV-associated chains as specific for CMV antigens. Earlier analysis found most TCR beta V segments productive about 90% or about 30% of the time.

The CDR3 runs 11 residues. CDR1 is MDHEN, CDR2 SYDVKM, per germline. The V gene end was trimmed by 7 bases and the J gene end by 10 bases; junction bases not matched to a gene: 3. PCR used 60 Vbeta primers and 13 Jbeta primers. Sequenced by immunoSEQ multiplex PCR; TCRdb stores in-frame clones only, minus some. The listing contains 200,000 to 250,000 clones. On this clone itself: Its antigen remains unknown.

The clonotype was recovered from a girl under 10 years old in good health and CMV-seropositive. The sample consisted of PBMCs. The chain employs TRBV28 and TRBJ1-5; 8 bases are a match to TRBD1. The CDR3 DNA reads TGTGCCAGCACAGGGGGCAAACCCCAGCATTTT. Its protein is CASTGGKPQHF.